This T cell receptor beta chain was recovered during a study of graft-versus-host responses after intestinal transplantation. Study overall: Induction with anti-thymocyte globulin, then tacrolimus and steroids for around three years, was given to all recipients. Findings of the study overall: Marrow from the recipient contained GvH clones, some of which had appeared first in ileum or blood. Peak levels of circulating GvH clones tracked with early post-transplant HvG declines.

In regard to this clone: Its target is unknown.

Clones were read by immunoSEQ multiplex PCR, and TCRdb kept only the in-frame ones, dropping some. Counted here are around 90,000 clones, more than 90% occurring once; the ten biggest clones make up more than 0.3%. Trimming took 6 bases from V and 8 from J; bases not matched to a gene: 14. Germline values: CDR1 MNHNS, CDR2 SASEGT. There are 15 residues in the CDR3. The chain is built from TRBV6-1 and TRBJ1-2, with 8 bases fitting TRBD1. The specimen was unstimulated CD4+ T cells sorted from spleen or lymph node cells, collected before intestinal transplant. The sequence came from a human donor who received an intestinal transplant. This chain's CDR3 is CASRRDRRILGGYTF. In DNA form, the CDR3 reads TGTGCCAGCAGAAGGGACAGGCGAATCCTGGGAGGCTACACCTTC.